These T cell receptor beta chains were read from a single sample in a study of blood T cell repertoires in COVID-19. Clones were sequenced by immunoSEQ multiplex PCR, and TCRdb holds only the in-frame ones, with some missing. Of 100,000 to 130,000 clones in the sample, over 75% are singletons; the top ten hold less than 5%. Sequenced material: peripheral blood. These receptors were taken from a woman in her seventies with acute or convalescent COVID-19. The CDR3 runs from the conserved cysteine through the conserved F or W. The D gene is left open where the match is weak. A clone size is listed for some rows: how often the clone was seen (once, few, many), or a class if it is expanded.

CDR3nt: TGTGCCAGCAGTGACTCGACCCAGGGTTCATATGAGCAGTTCTTC; CDR3aa: CASSDSTQGSYEQFF; d_gene: -; abundance: -; j_gene: TRBJ2-1; v_gene: TRBV6-4
CDR3nt: TGTGCCAGCAGTTACTCGTTTCAGGGTAGATATTTC; CDR3aa: CASSYSFQGRYF; d_gene: -; abundance: -; j_gene: TRBJ2-7; v_gene: TRBV6-6
CDR3nt: TGTGCCAGCAGCCAACAGGGCAACACTGAAGCTTTCTTT; CDR3aa: CASSQQGNTEAFF; d_gene: -; abundance: -; j_gene: TRBJ1-1; v_gene: TRBV6-5
CDR3nt: TGTGCCTGGAGTGTACTGGAAAGGGGTCAAGAGACCCAGTACTTC; CDR3aa: CAWSVLERGQETQYF; d_gene: -; abundance: once; j_gene: TRBJ2-5; v_gene: TRBV30
CDR3nt: TGTGCCAGCAGCCAAAGCCTAGCAGTAGATACGCAGTATTTT; CDR3aa: CASSQSLAVDTQYF; d_gene: -; abundance: -; j_gene: TRBJ2-3; v_gene: TRBV14
CDR3nt: TGTGCCACCAGTGACCGCGGGTCAAACACTGAAGCTTTCTTT; CDR3aa: CATSDRGSNTEAFF; d_gene: -; abundance: once; j_gene: TRBJ1-1; v_gene: TRBV24-1
CDR3nt: TGTGCCAGCAGCTCACTACAAGAGACCCAGTACTTC; CDR3aa: CASSSLQETQYF; d_gene: -; abundance: -; j_gene: TRBJ2-5; v_gene: TRBV7-9
CDR3nt: TGTGCCAGCAGCAAAACAGGGCACGGGCAGCCCCAGCATTTT; CDR3aa: CASSKTGHGQPQHF; d_gene: -; abundance: few; j_gene: TRBJ1-5; v_gene: TRBV28
CDR3nt: TGTGCCAGCAGTCAGACAGGGCGGATCAATCAGCCCCAGCATTTT; CDR3aa: CASSQTGRINQPQHF; d_gene: TRBD1; abundance: -; j_gene: TRBJ1-5; v_gene: TRBV27
CDR3nt: TGCGCCAGCAGCCCTGGACAGTTGAACACTGAAGCTTTCTTT; CDR3aa: CASSPGQLNTEAFF; d_gene: -; abundance: few; j_gene: TRBJ1-1; v_gene: TRBV4-3
CDR3nt: TGTGCCAGCAGTGACTACTTCGGGACAGGGGGCATTGCCTATGGCTACACCTTC; CDR3aa: CASSDYFGTGGIAYGYTF; d_gene: TRBD1; abundance: -; j_gene: TRBJ1-2; v_gene: TRBV6-1
CDR3nt: TGTGCCAGCAGCTCGACCCGGACTAGCGGGAGTGGTGAGACCCAGTACTTC; CDR3aa: CASSSTRTSGSGETQYF; d_gene: TRBD2; abundance: -; j_gene: TRBJ2-5; v_gene: TRBV11-3
CDR3nt: TGTGCCAGCAGTTTTACCACGGGGTACTCCTATAATTCACCCCTCCACTTT; CDR3aa: CASSFTTGYSYNSPLHF; d_gene: -; abundance: -; j_gene: TRBJ1-6; v_gene: TRBV28
CDR3nt: TGCGCCAGCAGCAGTGTGCCGGGAGGGCCTCTGAGCTCCTACAATGAGCAGTTCTTC; CDR3aa: CASSSVPGGPLSSYNEQFF; d_gene: TRBD2; abundance: -; j_gene: TRBJ2-1; v_gene: TRBV5-1
CDR3nt: TGTGCCACCAGCAGAGGGGGGGGGTCTTCTCGGGAGCAGTACTTC; CDR3aa: CATSRGGGSSREQYF; d_gene: TRBD2; abundance: -; j_gene: TRBJ2-7; v_gene: TRBV15
CDR3nt: TGTGCCAGCAGCTTAGGAGCATGGGGTCGGGAATCAGATGGTGAGCAGTTCTTC; CDR3aa: CASSLGAWGRESDGEQFF; d_gene: -; abundance: -; j_gene: TRBJ2-1; v_gene: TRBV11-3
CDR3nt: TGTGCCAGCAGTTACTCTCGGGACAGAGCCTACGAGCAGTACTTC; CDR3aa: CASSYSRDRAYEQYF; d_gene: TRBD1; abundance: few; j_gene: TRBJ2-7; v_gene: TRBV6-6
CDR3nt: TGTGCCAGCAGTGTACTAGCGGGAAGCACAGATACGCAGTATTTT; CDR3aa: CASSVLAGSTDTQYF; d_gene: TRBD2; abundance: -; j_gene: TRBJ2-3; v_gene: TRBV2
CDR3nt: TGTGCCAGTAGTATAGATCCCCAAGAGGGCAATCAGCCCCAGCATTTT; CDR3aa: CASSIDPQEGNQPQHF; d_gene: -; abundance: once; j_gene: TRBJ1-5; v_gene: TRBV19
CDR3nt: TGTGCCAGCAGCGTAGCACGGGAGGGGTTAACAGATACGCAGTATTTT; CDR3aa: CASSVAREGLTDTQYF; d_gene: TRBD2; abundance: -; j_gene: TRBJ2-3; v_gene: TRBV9
CDR3nt: TGTGCCAGCAGTTTAAGTGGGGGGGTAGGCTTCAATCAGCCCCAGCATTTT; CDR3aa: CASSLSGGVGFNQPQHF; d_gene: -; abundance: -; j_gene: TRBJ1-5; v_gene: TRBV28
CDR3nt: TGTGCCAGTAGTATGTGGGGGAGGATGGGCAATCAGCCCCAGCATTTT; CDR3aa: CASSMWGRMGNQPQHF; d_gene: -; abundance: -; j_gene: TRBJ1-5; v_gene: TRBV19
CDR3nt: TGCGCCAGCAGCCAAAGTTGGGTGGGAGTTGGAGAAAAACTGTTTTTT; CDR3aa: CASSQSWVGVGEKLFF; d_gene: -; abundance: -; j_gene: TRBJ1-4; v_gene: TRBV4-3
CDR3nt: TGTGCCAGCAGTGCCCCCCGGGACAGTCACTATAGCAATCAGCCCCAGCATTTT; CDR3aa: CASSAPRDSHYSNQPQHF; d_gene: TRBD1; abundance: -; j_gene: TRBJ1-5; v_gene: TRBV28
CDR3nt: TGTGCCAGCAGCACCCGGGACAGAGCATTTCGATTTCTGAATGAAAAACTGTTTTTT; CDR3aa: CASSTRDRAFRFLNEKLFF; d_gene: TRBD1; abundance: -; j_gene: TRBJ1-4; v_gene: TRBV9
CDR3nt: TGTGCCAGCAGTCGGACAGCCCATAATTCACCCCTCCACTTT; CDR3aa: CASSRTAHNSPLHF; d_gene: -; abundance: -; j_gene: TRBJ1-6; v_gene: TRBV6-5
CDR3nt: TGTGCCAGCAGCCCTGGGACACAGAACACCGGGGAGCTGTTTTTT; CDR3aa: CASSPGTQNTGELFF; d_gene: -; abundance: -; j_gene: TRBJ2-2; v_gene: TRBV7-9
CDR3nt: TGTGCCAGCAGTCCCCCCCTGGCCAGGTATAGCAATCAGCCCCAGCATTTT; CDR3aa: CASSPPLARYSNQPQHF; d_gene: -; abundance: -; j_gene: TRBJ1-5; v_gene: TRBV28
CDR3nt: TGTGCCAGCAGCTTCGAAGCGGGTGGCTACACCTTC; CDR3aa: CASSFEAGGYTF; d_gene: -; abundance: -; j_gene: TRBJ1-2; v_gene: TRBV7-9
CDR3nt: TGTGCCAGCAGCCGGGGACTCATCTCGGGAGATGGCTACACCTTC; CDR3aa: CASSRGLISGDGYTF; d_gene: -; abundance: -; j_gene: TRBJ1-2; v_gene: TRBV5-4
CDR3nt: TGTGCCATCAGTGACATAGCGGTTAGCACAGATACGCAGTATTTT; CDR3aa: CAISDIAVSTDTQYF; d_gene: -; abundance: -; j_gene: TRBJ2-3; v_gene: TRBV10-3
CDR3nt: TGCGCCAGCAGGACTAGTACGGAGACACCAGAAAAACTGTTTTTT; CDR3aa: CASRTSTETPEKLFF; d_gene: -; abundance: -; j_gene: TRBJ1-4; v_gene: TRBV4-1
CDR3nt: TGTGCCAGCAGCGTGCTTGGACACTCCCGGTCTGGGGCCAACGTCCTGACTTTC; CDR3aa: CASSVLGHSRSGANVLTF; d_gene: -; abundance: -; j_gene: TRBJ2-6; v_gene: TRBV9
CDR3nt: TGTGCCAGCAGCTTAGAAGCGACAGGGGGCCGAGGCTACACCTTC; CDR3aa: CASSLEATGGRGYTF; d_gene: TRBD1; abundance: -; j_gene: TRBJ1-2; v_gene: TRBV7-2
CDR3nt: TGTGCCAGCAGTTTAGCGGGTGGGCGTTCACCCCTCCACTTT; CDR3aa: CASSLAGGRSPLHF; d_gene: -; abundance: once; j_gene: TRBJ1-6; v_gene: TRBV27
CDR3nt: TGTGCCAGCAGTTTTTACAGGGGACTCACCGGGGAGCTGTTTTTT; CDR3aa: CASSFYRGLTGELFF; d_gene: -; abundance: -; j_gene: TRBJ2-2; v_gene: TRBV28
CDR3nt: TGTGCCATCAGTGAGACCAGGGATTCACCCCTCCACTTT; CDR3aa: CAISETRDSPLHF; d_gene: -; abundance: -; j_gene: TRBJ1-6; v_gene: TRBV10-3
CDR3nt: TGCGCCAGCAGCCAAGCTTTTGGGCAGACATATAATTCACCCCTCCACTTT; CDR3aa: CASSQAFGQTYNSPLHF; d_gene: -; abundance: -; j_gene: TRBJ1-6; v_gene: TRBV4-1
CDR3nt: TGCAGCGTTGAAATAGGGAGGAACACTGAAGCTTTCTTT; CDR3aa: CSVEIGRNTEAFF; d_gene: -; abundance: -; j_gene: TRBJ1-1; v_gene: TRBV29-1
CDR3nt: TGTGCCAGCTCACCACGGCGGGGGTTTGATAGCACTGAAGCTTTCTTT; CDR3aa: CASSPRRGFDSTEAFF; d_gene: -; abundance: -; j_gene: TRBJ1-1; v_gene: TRBV18
CDR3nt: TGTGCCAGTAGTATTTCCGGGACAGGGGTCCGCTCTGGAAACACCATATATTTT; CDR3aa: CASSISGTGVRSGNTIYF; d_gene: TRBD1; abundance: few; j_gene: TRBJ1-3; v_gene: TRBV19
CDR3nt: TGTGCCAGCAGCCCCACGACTAGTCGCACCGGGGAGCTGTTTTTT; CDR3aa: CASSPTTSRTGELFF; d_gene: -; abundance: -; j_gene: TRBJ2-2; v_gene: TRBV7-9